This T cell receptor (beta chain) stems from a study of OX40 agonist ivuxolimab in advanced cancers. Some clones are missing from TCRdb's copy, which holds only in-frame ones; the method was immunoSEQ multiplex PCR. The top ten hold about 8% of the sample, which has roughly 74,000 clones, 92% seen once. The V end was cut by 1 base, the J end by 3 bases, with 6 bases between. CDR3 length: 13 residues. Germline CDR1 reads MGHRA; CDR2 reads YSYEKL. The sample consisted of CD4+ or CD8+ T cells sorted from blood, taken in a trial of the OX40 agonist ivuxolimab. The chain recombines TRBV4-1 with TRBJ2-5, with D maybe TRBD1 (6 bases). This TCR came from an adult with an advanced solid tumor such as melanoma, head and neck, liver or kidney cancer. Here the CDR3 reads CASSQGTEETQYF. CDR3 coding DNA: TGCGCCAGCAGCCAAGGGACAGAAGAGACCCAGTACTTC.